Below, 11 T cell receptor beta chains from the same sample are listed, as sequenced in a study of T-cell memory formation after mild COVID-19. Each CDR3 protein is one row after TCRdb ran MiXCR on the 5' RACE reads. Of about 210,000 distinct CDR3 sequences detected, about 10% appear once; the ten largest clones hold approximately 3%. Material: PBMCs or a T cell subset sorted from them (not recorded which). These receptors came from a young man who had mild COVID-19 (a few samples of this study predate the infection). Cell type and time point are not known.

This clonotype has just a few counts. The CDR3 DNA follows: TGTGCCAGCAGTCAAGGTGGGGTCCTGACTTTC. The encoded protein is CASSQGGVLTF. The genes are TRBV7-8 and TRBJ2-6; D gene unclear. The CDR3 is 11 residues long. Germline CDR1 reads SGHVS; CDR2 reads FQNEAQ. The ends were cut back, 6 bases at V and 13 bases at J, with 10 bases in the middle.

The chain combines TRBV5-5 with TRBJ2-1; D gene ambiguous. V was pared by 1 base and J by 4 bases, with 12 bases between. The germline gives CDR1 SGHKS, CDR2 YYEKEE (reference sequence). This CDR3 spans 15 amino acids. The CDR3, as DNA: TGTGCCAGCAGCTTGCTTTGGACGGCTTACAATGAGCAGTTCTTC. It yields the protein CASSLLWTAYNEQFF.

In this sample, this clonotype turned up a few times. The gene calls are TRBV12-3 or TRBV12-4 and TRBJ1-5; no reliable D call. Trimming took 2 bases from V and 5 from J, leaving 10 bases between them. The CDR3 runs to 14 residues. The CDR3 nucleotides are TGTGCCAGCAGTTTATTTCATCGGCATCAGCCCCAGCATTTT. This sequence encodes CASSLFHRHQPQHF.

The chain links TRBV11-2 to TRBJ2-7; D may be TRBD1 (6 bases). The CDR3 has 14 amino acids. The germline V and J ends were trimmed by 6 bases and 0 bases, with 12 bases remaining between them. From germline, CDR1 is SGHAT and CDR2 FQNNGV. As DNA, the CDR3 is TGTGCCAGCAGTAGACAGGTTAGCTCCTACGAGCAGTACTTC. Protein sequence: CASSRQVSSYEQYF.

This clonotype has only a few counts. CDR3 in amino acids: CAISEEIAGSYEQYF. CDR3 in DNA: TGTGCCATCAGTGAGGAAATAGCGGGGTCCTACGAGCAGTACTTC. The gene calls are TRBV10-3 and TRBJ2-7; 8 positions agree with TRBD2. The CDR3 covers 15 residues. V shed 2 bases, J shed 1 base, and the junction held 4 bases outside the gene matches. Germline CDR1 and CDR2: ENHRY and SYGVKD.

The table lists this clonotype with a few counts. This chain joins TRBV12-3 or TRBV12-4 and TRBJ2-7; D gene unclear. The V gene lost 6 bases and the J gene lost 6 bases, with 12 bases spanning the gap. There are 12 residues in the CDR3. CDR3 sequence reads: CASSHLGPEQYF. CDR3 nucleotides: TGTGCCAGCAGCCACTTAGGGCCCGAGCAGTACTTC.

The chain has TRBV10-3 and TRBJ1-5; no reliable D call. This CDR3 region has 13 residues. Deletions cut 0 bases from V and 6 bases from J, with 6 bases between. Germline V gene lookup returns CDR1 ENHRY and CDR2 SYGVKD. CDR3 amino acids: CAISESTGQPQHF. The CDR3 DNA reads as TGTGCCATCAGTGAGTCGACGGGTCAGCCCCAGCATTTT.

This clonotype has just a few counts. The V gene is TRBV6-5, the J gene TRBJ2-6; 9 nucleotides line up with TRBD1. From germline, CDR1 is MNHEY and CDR2 SVGAGI. Losses at the gene ends were 4 bases for V and 8 bases for J; bases not matched to a gene: 6. The CDR3 loop spans 15 amino acids. DNA of the CDR3: TGTGCCAGCAGTTGGGGAGGACAGGGGCCCAACGTCCTGACTTTC. Translated, it gives CASSWGGQGPNVLTF.

A few counts support this clonotype. The V call is TRBV10-3, the J call TRBJ1-5; D remains ambiguous. Trimming removed 6 bases from V and 0 bases from J, with 6 bases in between. CDR1 and CDR2 from the germline V gene are ENHRY and SYGVKD. CDR3 length equals 13 residues. The CDR3 coding sequence is TGTGCCATCAGAACAGATAGCAATCAGCCCCAGCATTTT. Its protein is CAIRTDSNQPQHF.

The chain links TRBV6-2 or TRBV6-3 to TRBJ1-5; 8 nucleotides match TRBD1. J lost 5 bases, V lost 6 bases, and 3 bases had no gene match. The CDR3 loop spans 13 amino acids. The V gene's germline CDR1 is MNHEY and CDR2 SVGEGT. The CDR3 sequence is CASRTGVDQPQHF. In DNA, the CDR3 is TGTGCCAGCAGGACAGGGGTAGATCAGCCCCAGCATTTT.

This chain joins TRBV5-1 and TRBJ2-1; tentative D call: TRBD2 (5 bases). Germline values: CDR1 SGHRS, CDR2 YFSETQ. V gave up 0 bases and J gave up 9 bases, with 7 bases separating them. The CDR3 is made up of 12 amino acids. The CDR3 nucleotides read TGCGCCAGCAGCTTGGGTGCGGGTGAGCAGTTCTTC. Translation gives CASSLGAGEQFF.